Below, one T cell receptor (beta chain) is given with its context. CDR3 length equals 18 residues. Germline loops: CDR1 SGHRS, CDR2 YFSETQ. V lost 0 bases, J lost 1 base, and 8 bases stayed unmatched. This specimen belongs to a study of T cell responses to AZD1222 COVID-19 vaccine. Measured with immunoSEQ multiplex PCR; TCRdb has only the in-frame clones, and not every one. This repertoire shows 100,000 or so clones, about 88% found once; its top ten account for about an eighth. This TCR came from an adult in good health. The rearrangement links TRBV5-1 to TRBJ1-5, with 9 bases matching TRBD1. The sequencing here drew on peripheral blood, taken on day 0 of AZD1222 vaccination. The CDR3 spells CASSLVPGQGVSNQPQHF. DNA for the CDR3: TGCGCCAGCAGCTTGGTTCCGGGACAGGGTGTCAGCAATCAGCCCCAGCATTTT.